This T cell receptor (beta chain) was sequenced during a study of T cell responses to AZD1222 COVID-19 vaccine. Study in general: Pooled samples include second doses given at about 4 or 12 weeks. Study conclusions and caveats: White British donors predominated, females outnumbered males, and clonal diversity was possibly underestimated. It was only 6 or 7 AZD1222 recipients who were seropositive at baseline. Of spike-specific TCRs, nearly half reportedly target regions left unmutated in variants.

The V and J ends lost 4 bases and 5 bases respectively, with 12 bases between them. CDR1 and CDR2 from the germline V gene are SQVTM and ANQGSEA. This CDR3 is 12 amino acids long. This clone appeared a few times. Its antigen is not known. Clones were read by immunoSEQ multiplex PCR, and TCRdb kept only the in-frame ones, dropping some. The profile covers roughly 160,000 clones, with roughly 92% appearing a single time and about 1.6% taken by the ten largest. The V call is TRBV29-1, the J call TRBJ2-7, with TRBD1 as a possible D gene (6 bases). The sample here was peripheral blood, taken on day 0 of AZD1222 vaccination. This TCR derives from an adult in good health. This CDR3 is CSVAETGDEQYF. The CDR3 bases are TGCAGCGTTGCCGAGACAGGCGACGAGCAGTACTTC.